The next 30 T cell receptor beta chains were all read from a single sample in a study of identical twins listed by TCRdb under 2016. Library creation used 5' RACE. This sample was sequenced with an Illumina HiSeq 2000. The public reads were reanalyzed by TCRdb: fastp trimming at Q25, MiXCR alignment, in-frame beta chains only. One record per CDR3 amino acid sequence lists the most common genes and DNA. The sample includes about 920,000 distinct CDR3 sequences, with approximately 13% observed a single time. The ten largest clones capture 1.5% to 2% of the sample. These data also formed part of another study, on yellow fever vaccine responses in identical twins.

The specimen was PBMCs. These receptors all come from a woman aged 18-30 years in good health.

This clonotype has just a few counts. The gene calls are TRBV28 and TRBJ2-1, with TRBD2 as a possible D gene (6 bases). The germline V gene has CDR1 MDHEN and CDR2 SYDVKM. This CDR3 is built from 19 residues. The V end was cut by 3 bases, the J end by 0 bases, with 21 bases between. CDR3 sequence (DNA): TGTGCCAGCAGTTTCGTCCAGGGTCGGGACTTCCGCTCCTACAATGAGCAGTTCTTC. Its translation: CASSFVQGRDFRSYNEQFF.

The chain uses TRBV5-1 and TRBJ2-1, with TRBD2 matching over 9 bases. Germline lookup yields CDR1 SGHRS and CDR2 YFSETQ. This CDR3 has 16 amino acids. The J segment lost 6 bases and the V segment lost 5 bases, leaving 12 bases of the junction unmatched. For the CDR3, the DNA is TGCGCCAGCAGAAAAAACGTAGCGGGAGCCGCCAATGAGCAGTTCTTC. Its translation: CASRKNVAGAANEQFF.

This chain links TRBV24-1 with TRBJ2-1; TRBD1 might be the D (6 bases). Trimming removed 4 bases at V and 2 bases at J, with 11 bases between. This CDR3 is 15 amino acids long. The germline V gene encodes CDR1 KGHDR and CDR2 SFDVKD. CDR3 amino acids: CATSDTGWTYNEQFF. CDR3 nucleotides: TGTGCCACCAGTGACACAGGGTGGACCTACAATGAGCAGTTCTTC.

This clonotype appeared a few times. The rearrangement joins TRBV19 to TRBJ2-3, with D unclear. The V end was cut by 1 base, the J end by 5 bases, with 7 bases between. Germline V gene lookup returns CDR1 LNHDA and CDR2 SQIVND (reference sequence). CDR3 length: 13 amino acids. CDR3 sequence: CASSIGTRDTQYF. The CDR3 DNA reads TGTGCCAGTAGTATAGGGACGCGAGATACGCAGTATTTT.

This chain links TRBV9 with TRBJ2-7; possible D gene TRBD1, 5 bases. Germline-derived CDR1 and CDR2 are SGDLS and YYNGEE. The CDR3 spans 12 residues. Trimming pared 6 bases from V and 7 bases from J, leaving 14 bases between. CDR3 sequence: CASTAGPLEQYV. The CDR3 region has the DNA TGTGCCAGCACGGCAGGGCCTTTGGAGCAGTACGTC.

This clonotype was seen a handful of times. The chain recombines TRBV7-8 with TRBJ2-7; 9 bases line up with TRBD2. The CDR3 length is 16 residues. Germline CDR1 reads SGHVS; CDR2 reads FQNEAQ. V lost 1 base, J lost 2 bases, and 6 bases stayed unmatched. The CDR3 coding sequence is TGTGCCAGCAGCTTAGGGGGGGTAGCGGGAGCCTACGAGCAGTACTTC. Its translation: CASSLGGVAGAYEQYF.

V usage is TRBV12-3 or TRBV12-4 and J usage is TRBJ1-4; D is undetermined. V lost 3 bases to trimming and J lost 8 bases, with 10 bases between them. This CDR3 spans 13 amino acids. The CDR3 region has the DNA TGTGCCAGCAGTTTCGCTGGGAAGGAAAAACTGTTTTTT. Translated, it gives CASSFAGKEKLFF.

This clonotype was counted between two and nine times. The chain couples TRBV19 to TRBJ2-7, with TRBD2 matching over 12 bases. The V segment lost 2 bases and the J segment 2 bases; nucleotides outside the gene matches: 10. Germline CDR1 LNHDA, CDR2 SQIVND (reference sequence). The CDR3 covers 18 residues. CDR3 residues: CASSIWASGRARAYEQYF. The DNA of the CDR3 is TGTGCCAGTAGTATATGGGCTAGCGGGAGGGCCAGAGCCTACGAGCAGTACTTC.

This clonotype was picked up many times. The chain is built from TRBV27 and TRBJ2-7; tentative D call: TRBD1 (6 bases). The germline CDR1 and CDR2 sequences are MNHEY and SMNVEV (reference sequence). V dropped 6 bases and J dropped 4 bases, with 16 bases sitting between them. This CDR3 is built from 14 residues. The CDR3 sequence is CASRGQGLGYEQYF. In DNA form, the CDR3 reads TGTGCCAGCAGAGGCCAGGGGTTGGGTTACGAGCAGTACTTC.

The CDR3 loop is CAITRGSRGEQYF. The CDR3 bases are TGTGCCATCACCCGTGGGTCCCGGGGCGAGCAGTACTTC. The chain combines TRBV5-8 with TRBJ2-7; TRBD2 is a possible D gene (5 bases). The CDR3 contains 13 residues. CDR1 is SGHTS and CDR2 is YDEGEE in the germline V gene. The germline V and J ends were trimmed by 9 bases and 6 bases, with 19 bases remaining between them.

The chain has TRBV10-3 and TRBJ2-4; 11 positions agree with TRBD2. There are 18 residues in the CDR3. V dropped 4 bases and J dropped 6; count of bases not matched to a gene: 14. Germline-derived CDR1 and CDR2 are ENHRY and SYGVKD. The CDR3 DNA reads TGTGCCATCAGTGCCCAAAAGCCAGTAGCGGGGGGGCCAAACATTCAGTACTTC. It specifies CAISAQKPVAGGPNIQYF.

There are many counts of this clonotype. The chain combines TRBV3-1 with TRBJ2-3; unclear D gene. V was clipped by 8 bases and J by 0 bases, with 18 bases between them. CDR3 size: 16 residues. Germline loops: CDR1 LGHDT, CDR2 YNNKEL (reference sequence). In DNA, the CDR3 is TGTGCCAGCGGCCCTATGAGGAACCCTAGCACAGATACGCAGTATTTT. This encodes CASGPMRNPSTDTQYF.

The CDR3 nucleotides read TGCGCCAGCAGCCAAGGGGGGGTTAGCGGGAGGGTTTACAATGAGCAGTTCTTC. Translation: CASSQGGVSGRVYNEQFF. The chain is built from TRBV4-1 and TRBJ2-1, with 11 bases identical to TRBD2. Looked up from germline, CDR1 is MGHRA and CDR2 is YSYEKL. V lost 1 base, J lost 4 bases, and 9 bases stayed unmatched. The CDR3 is made up of 18 amino acids.

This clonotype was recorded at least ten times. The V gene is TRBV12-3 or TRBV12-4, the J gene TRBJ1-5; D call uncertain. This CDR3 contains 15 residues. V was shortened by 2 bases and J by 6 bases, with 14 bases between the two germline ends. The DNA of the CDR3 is TGTGCCAGCAGTTTATTAGGTGAAGTTAGTCAGCCCCAGCATTTT. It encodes CASSLLGEVSQPQHF.

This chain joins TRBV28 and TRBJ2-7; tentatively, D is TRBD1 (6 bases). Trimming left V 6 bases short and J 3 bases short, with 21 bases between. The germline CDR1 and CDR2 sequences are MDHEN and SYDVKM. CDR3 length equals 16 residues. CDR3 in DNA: TGTGCCAGCAGCCCCGAGACCTGGACAGAGTTCTACGAGCAGTACGTC. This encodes CASSPETWTEFYEQYV.

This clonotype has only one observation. Here the CDR3 reads CASSLFGWGVSEQFF. CDR3 DNA: TGTGCCAGCAGTTTATTTGGATGGGGCGTCAGTGAGCAGTTCTTC. This chain links TRBV27 with TRBJ2-1, with D maybe TRBD1 (5 bases). The CDR3 totals 15 residues. The V and J ends lost 1 base and 9 bases respectively, with 16 bases between them. The germline V gene has CDR1 MNHEY and CDR2 SMNVEV (reference sequence).

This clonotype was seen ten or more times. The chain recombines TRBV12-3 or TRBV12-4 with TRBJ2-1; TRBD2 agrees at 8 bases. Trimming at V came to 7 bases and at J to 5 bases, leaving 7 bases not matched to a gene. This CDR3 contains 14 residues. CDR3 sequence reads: CASTSGLADNEQFF. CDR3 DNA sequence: TGTGCCAGCACCTCCGGACTAGCCGACAATGAGCAGTTCTTC.

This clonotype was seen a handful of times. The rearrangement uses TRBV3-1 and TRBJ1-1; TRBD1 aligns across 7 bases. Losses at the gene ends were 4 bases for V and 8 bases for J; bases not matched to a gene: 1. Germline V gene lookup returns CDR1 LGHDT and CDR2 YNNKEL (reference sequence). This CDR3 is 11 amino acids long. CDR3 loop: CASSPGQEAFF. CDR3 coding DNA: TGTGCCAGCAGCCCGGGACAGGAAGCTTTCTTT.

The CDR3 loop is CASSPYEVGNEQFF. The CDR3 DNA is TGTGCCAGCTCACCATACGAAGTTGGAAATGAGCAGTTCTTC. The chain recombines TRBV18 with TRBJ2-1; D is undetermined. V was trimmed by 2 bases and J by 7 bases, leaving 12 bases between them. Per germline, CDR1 KGHSH and CDR2 LQKENI. This CDR3 region has 14 residues.

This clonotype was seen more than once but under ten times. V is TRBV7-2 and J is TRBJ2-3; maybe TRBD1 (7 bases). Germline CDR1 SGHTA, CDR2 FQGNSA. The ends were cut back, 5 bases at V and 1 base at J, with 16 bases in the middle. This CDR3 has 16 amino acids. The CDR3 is CASSAGQLLRTDTQYF. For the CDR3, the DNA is TGTGCCAGCAGCGCGGGACAGCTCTTGCGCACAGATACGCAGTATTTT.

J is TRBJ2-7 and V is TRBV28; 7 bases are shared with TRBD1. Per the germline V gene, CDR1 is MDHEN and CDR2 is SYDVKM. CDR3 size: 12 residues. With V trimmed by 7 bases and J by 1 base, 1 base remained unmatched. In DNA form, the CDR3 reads TGTGCCAGCACGGACAGGTCCTACGAGCAGTACGTC. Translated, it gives CASTDRSYEQYV.

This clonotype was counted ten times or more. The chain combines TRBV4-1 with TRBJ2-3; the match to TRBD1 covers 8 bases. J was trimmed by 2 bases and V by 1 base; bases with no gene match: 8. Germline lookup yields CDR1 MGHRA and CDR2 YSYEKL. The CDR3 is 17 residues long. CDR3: CASSQVGRGLYTDTQYF. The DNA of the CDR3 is TGCGCCAGCAGCCAAGTCGGCAGGGGGCTATACACAGATACGCAGTATTTT.

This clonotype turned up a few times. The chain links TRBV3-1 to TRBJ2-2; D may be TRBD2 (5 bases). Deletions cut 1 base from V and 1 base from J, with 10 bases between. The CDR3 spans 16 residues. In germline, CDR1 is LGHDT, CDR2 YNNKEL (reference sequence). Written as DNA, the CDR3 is TGTGCCAGCAGCCAAGGGGCAGCGGTGAACACCGGGGAGCTGTTTTTT. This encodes CASSQGAAVNTGELFF.

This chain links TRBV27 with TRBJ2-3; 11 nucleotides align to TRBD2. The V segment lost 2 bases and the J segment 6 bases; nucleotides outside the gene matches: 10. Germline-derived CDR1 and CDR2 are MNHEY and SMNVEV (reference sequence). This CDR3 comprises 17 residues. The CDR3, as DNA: TGTGCCAGCAGTTTACCCCCGACTAGCGGGATGAAGGATACGCAGTATTTT. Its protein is CASSLPPTSGMKDTQYF.

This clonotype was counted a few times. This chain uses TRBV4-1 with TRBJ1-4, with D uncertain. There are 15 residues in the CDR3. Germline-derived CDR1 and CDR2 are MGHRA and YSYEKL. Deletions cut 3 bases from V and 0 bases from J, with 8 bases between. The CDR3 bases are TGCGCCAGCAGCCACGGTAGGGCAACTAATGAAAAACTGTTTTTT. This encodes CASSHGRATNEKLFF.

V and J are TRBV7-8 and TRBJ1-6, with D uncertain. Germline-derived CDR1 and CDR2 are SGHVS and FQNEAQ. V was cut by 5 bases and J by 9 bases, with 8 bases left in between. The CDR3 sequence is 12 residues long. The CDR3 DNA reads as TGTGCCAGCAGCGAACTAGTTTCACCCCTCCACTTT. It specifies CASSELVSPLHF. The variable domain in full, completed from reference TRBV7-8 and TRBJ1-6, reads GAGVSQSPRYKVAKRGQDVALRCDPISGHVSLFWYQQALGQGPEFLTYFQNEAQLDKSGLPSDRFFAERPEGSVSTLKIQRTQQEDSAVYLCASSELVSPLHFGNGTRLTVT.

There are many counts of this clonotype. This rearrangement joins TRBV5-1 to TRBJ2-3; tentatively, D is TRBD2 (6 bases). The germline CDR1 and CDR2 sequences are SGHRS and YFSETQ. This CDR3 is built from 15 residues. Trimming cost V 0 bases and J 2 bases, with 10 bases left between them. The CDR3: CASSLVRRDTDTQYF. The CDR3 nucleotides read TGCGCCAGCAGCTTGGTTCGGCGGGACACAGATACGCAGTATTTT.

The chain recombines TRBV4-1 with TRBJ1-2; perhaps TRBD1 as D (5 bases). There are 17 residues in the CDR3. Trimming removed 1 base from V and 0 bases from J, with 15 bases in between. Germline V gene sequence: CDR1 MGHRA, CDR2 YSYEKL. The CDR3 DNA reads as TGCGCCAGCAGCCAAGCCACGGGACCGGACTCTAACTATGGCTACACCTTC. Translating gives CASSQATGPDSNYGYTF.

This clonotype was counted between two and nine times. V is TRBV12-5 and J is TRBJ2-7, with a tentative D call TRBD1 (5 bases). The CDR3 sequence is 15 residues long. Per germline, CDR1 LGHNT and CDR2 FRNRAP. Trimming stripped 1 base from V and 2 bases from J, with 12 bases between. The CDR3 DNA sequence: TGTGCTAGTGGTTTGGACGGACAACCACCCTACGAGCAGTACTTC. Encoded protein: CASGLDGQPPYEQYF.

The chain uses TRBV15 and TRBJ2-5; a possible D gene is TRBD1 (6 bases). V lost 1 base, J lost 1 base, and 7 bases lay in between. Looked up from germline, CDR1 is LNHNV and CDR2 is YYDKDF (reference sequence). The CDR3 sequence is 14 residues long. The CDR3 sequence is CATSRGTAQETQYF. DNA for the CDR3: TGTGCCACCAGCAGAGGGACAGCCCAAGAGACCCAGTACTTC.